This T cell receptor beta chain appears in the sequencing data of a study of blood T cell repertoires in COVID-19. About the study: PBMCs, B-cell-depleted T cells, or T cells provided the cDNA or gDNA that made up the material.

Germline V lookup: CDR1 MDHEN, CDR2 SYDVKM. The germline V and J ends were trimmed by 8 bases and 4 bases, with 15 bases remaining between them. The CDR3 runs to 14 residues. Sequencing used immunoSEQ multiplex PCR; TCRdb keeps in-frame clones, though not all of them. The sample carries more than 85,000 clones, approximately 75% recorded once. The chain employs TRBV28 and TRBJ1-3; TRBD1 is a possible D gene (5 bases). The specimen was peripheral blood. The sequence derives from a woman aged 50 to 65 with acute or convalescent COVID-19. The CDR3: CASLPGFYGNTIYF. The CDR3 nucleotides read TGTGCCAGCCTCCCAGGGTTCTACGGAAACACCATATATTTT. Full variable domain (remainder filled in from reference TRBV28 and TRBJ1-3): DVKVTQSSRYLVKRTGEKVFLECVQDMDHENMFWYRQDPGLGLRLIYFSYDVKMKEKGDIPEGYSVSREKKERFSLILESASTNQTSMYLCASLPGFYGNTIYFGEGSWLTVV.